Included here is one T cell receptor beta chain sequence, with context. As yet, its antigen is unknown. These data come from a study of T cell responses to AZD1222 COVID-19 vaccine. Overall study findings and caveats: Among those given AZD1222, only five or six were seropositive at baseline.

Profiling relied on immunoSEQ multiplex PCR, and the TCRdb table lists in-frame clones only, not all of them. The sample carries approximately 80,000 clones, 70% to 90% recorded once. Sequences were derived from peripheral blood, sampled 28 days after the second AZD1222 dose. The source of this sequence is an adult who received the AZD1222 COVID-19 vaccine.

The DNA for the CDR3 is TGTGCCAGCAGGCGCGAGACAGGGGTCTATGGCTACACCTTC. Encoded protein: CASRRETGVYGYTF. The chain is built from TRBV6-5 and TRBJ1-2, with 8 bases lining up with TRBD1. The CDR3 runs 14 residues. Trimming took 6 bases from V and 4 from J; bases not matched to a gene: 7. Germline assignment: CDR1 MNHEY and CDR2 SVGAGI.